Reported below is one T cell receptor (beta chain). The CDR3 consists of 13 residues. V was pared by 4 bases and J by 4 bases, with 7 bases between. Germline V gene sequence: CDR1 KGHSH, CDR2 LQKENI. This entry belongs to a study of blood T cell repertoires in COVID-19. In the original analysis: Researchers report that nucleated cell counts were estimated from reference gene primer amplification. The method was immunoSEQ multiplex PCR; TCRdb's version includes in-frame clones alone and lacks a portion of them. V and J calls plus clone size are reproduced from that table; the DNA served to infer D and trimming. This table holds approximately 69,000 clones, nearly 90% found once.

This sequence originates from a man in his forties or fifties with acute or convalescent COVID-19. The chain couples TRBV18 to TRBJ1-4; a possible D gene is TRBD1 (6 bases). The source material was peripheral blood. The CDR3: CASSRTVNEKLFF. CDR3 sequence (DNA): TGTGCCAGCTCACGGACAGTTAATGAAAAACTGTTTTTT.